This is a list of T cell receptor beta chains from one sample in a study of T cell responses to AZD1222 COVID-19 vaccine. Method: immunoSEQ multiplex PCR; TCRdb's copy keeps in-frame clones and lacks some. This sample yields more than 95,000 clones, of which approximately 90% are seen a single time; around 10% belongs to the top ten. The specimen comprised peripheral blood, sampled on day 0 of MenACWY control vaccination. These receptors all stem from an adult in good health. CDR3s include the opening cysteine and the closing phenylalanine or tryptophan.

V gene	CDR3 length	J gene	CDR3 protein
TRBV5-6	18	TRBJ1-3	CASSFSQGGYYSGNTIYF
TRBV27	14	TRBJ2-1	CASSTNPVYNEQFF
TRBV11-3	15	TRBJ2-2	CASSLVGQGSGELFF
TRBV15	12	TRBJ1-5	CATSRDQQPQHF
TRBV2	15	TRBJ1-2	CASKPASEEYYGYTF
TRBV5-1	15	TRBJ2-1	CASSATSEGYNEQFF
TRBV5-5	14	TRBJ1-4	CASSTGPGNEKLFF
TRBV29-1	13	TRBJ2-7	CSVELAVSYEQYF
TRBV3-1/TRBV3-2	16	TRBJ1-1	CASSQGGSPKNTEAFF
TRBV7-2	13	TRBJ2-7	CASSLDRLDEQYF
TRBV30	16	TRBJ1-3	CAWSVIPVFQGNTIYF
TRBV12-3/TRBV12-4	12	TRBJ2-7	CASSFLVYEQYF
TRBV6-2/TRBV6-3	11	TRBJ1-1	CASSASTEAFF
TRBV20-1	14	TRBJ2-7	CSASNMIPTYEQYF
TRBV15	15	TRBJ2-7	CATSRVLAGPYEQYF
TRBV7-9	15	TRBJ1-3	CASSLTGSSGNTIYF
TRBV5-1	17	TRBJ1-1	CASSLIPSTGWSTEAFF
TRBV7-9	15	TRBJ1-6	CASSFLAGSGPPLHF
TRBV5-4	15	TRBJ2-5	CASAPSSGSQETQYF
TRBV5-1	17	TRBJ1-1	CASSLARDRGLNTEAFF
TRBV9	12	TRBJ2-7	CASSRTAREQYF
TRBV30	13	TRBJ2-2	CAWSVHFGGELFF
TRBV19	14	TRBJ2-7	CASSRAGEGYEQYF
TRBV5-1	15	TRBJ2-7	CASSRLAGDAYEQYF
TRBV12-3/TRBV12-4	11	TRBJ2-5	CASSLYETQYF
TRBV11-3	13	TRBJ1-6	CASSLQGPSPLHF
TRBV4-2	16	TRBJ1-2	CASSQNPEGANYGYTF
TRBV9	16	TRBJ2-5	CASSVGGTGLLETQYF
TRBV18	15	TRBJ2-2	CASSLRAESTGELFF
TRBV5-4	15	TRBJ2-2	CASRSDGDTTGELFF
TRBV10-3	12	TRBJ2-7	CAIKGQNYEQYF
TRBV6-1	16	TRBJ2-3	CASSEHPASSTDTQYF
TRBV28	11	TRBJ1-1	CASSLAGRAFF
TRBV5-4	15	TRBJ2-3	CASSLPGEVADTQYF
TRBV7-6	13	TRBJ1-1	CASSPTGTTEAFF
TRBV9	15	TRBJ2-1	CASSVEMGAWREQFF
TRBV4-1	15	TRBJ2-1	CASSQASGHYNEQFF
TRBV2	15	TRBJ2-4	CASSAAGRAKNIQYF
TRBV4-2	17	TRBJ2-1	CASSQGSGRATYNEQFF
TRBV6-1	13	TRBJ1-2	CASSETGDYGYTF
TRBV10-3	16	TRBJ1-5	CAISESSWERYQPQHF
TRBV6-5	15	TRBJ1-6	CASSGPGQAGSPLHF
TRBV9	13	TRBJ1-1	CASSVARSTEAFF
TRBV11-1	15	TRBJ2-1	CASSLSDLQYNEQFF
TRBV7-9	16	TRBJ2-5	CASNQDRAGEWETQYF
TRBV5-1	14	TRBJ1-1	CASSPTGTNTEAFF
TRBV20-1	12	TRBJ1-2	CSASAVQGGYTF
TRBV11-3	13	TRBJ2-7	CASSRDYLNEQYF
TRBV10-3	17	TRBJ2-7	CAISPVVAGHDSYEQYF